These T cell receptor beta chains were read from a single sample in a study of T cell responses to AZD1222 COVID-19 vaccine. The assay was immunoSEQ multiplex PCR, and TCRdb's table has in-frame clones only and misses some. The sample has around 100,000 clones, 80% to 95% seen once. The specimen comprised peripheral blood, sampled on day 0 of AZD1222 vaccination. The receptors were gathered from an adult in good health. CDR3s leave out the opening cysteine and the closing phenylalanine or tryptophan.

j_call	v_call	cdr3_aa
TRBJ1-5	TRBV10-1	ASSKGSPTQPQH
TRBJ1-1	TRBV18	ASSQTGLGHTEAF
TRBJ2-1	TRBV13	ASSLRLAGDDEQF
TRBJ1-6	TRBV27	ASSVYNSPLH
TRBJ1-6	TRBV2	ASSLRSYNSPLH
TRBJ2-3	TRBV19	ASSIVTFTDTQY
TRBJ2-7	TRBV11-2	ASSLGPGGPS
TRBJ2-1	TRBV27	ASSLQAGNSYNEQF
TRBJ2-1	TRBV7-9	ASSRTERDHPGNEQF
TRBJ2-5	TRBV2	ASRLWREGRETQY
TRBJ2-1	TRBV3-1/TRBV3-2	ASSPPRAHEQF
TRBJ1-2	TRBV28	ASSLGGQGYGYT
TRBJ1-1	TRBV19	ASRRGEGAEAF
TRBJ2-4	TRBV28	ASSRGGQGPWDIQY
TRBJ1-2	TRBV14	ASSQVRGQYGYT
TRBJ2-7	TRBV6-2/TRBV6-3	ASSYMSRGAGGSREQY
TRBJ1-2	TRBV9	ASSAPVRGRGTYGYT
TRBJ1-4	TRBV7-9	ASSLDKGSTNEKLF
TRBJ2-1	TRBV7-9	ASSLASGLAINEQF
TRBJ2-7	TRBV7-9	ASGPGQGYEQY
TRBJ1-2	TRBV18	ASSDGEDYGYT
TRBJ1-6	TRBV5-1	ASRTQGRFDSPLH
TRBJ2-1	TRBV20-1	SASWGSNEQF
TRBJ2-7	TRBV27	ASRPLAGGYEQY
TRBJ2-7	TRBV15	ATSRDLSGSSYEQY
TRBJ1-5	TRBV29-1	SVEDREDQPQH
TRBJ1-5	TRBV3-1/TRBV3-2	ASSQGTGGNQPQH
TRBJ2-7	TRBV7-3	ASSLTSYREGSEQY
TRBJ1-1	TRBV6-5	ASTGQLNTEAF
TRBJ2-3	TRBV2	ASSERDRREDTQY